One sample yielded the 9 T cell receptor beta chains listed below, sequenced in a study of blood T cells in healthy people across ages. It was with a sample-barcoded 5' primer and a J-beta primer mix that a second PCR of about 6 to 12 cycles was run. TCRdb re-analysed the 5' RACE reads in MiXCR, keeping a single row per CDR3 protein. The sample contains 600,000 to 800,000 distinct CDR3 sequences, over 40% of which appear only once. Sequenced input: blood. The origin of the receptors is an elderly woman in good health.

V and J are TRBV29-1 and TRBJ2-5, with a weak D call TRBD1 (6 bases). Trimming shortened V by 6 bases and J by 6 bases, and 11 bases separated the two germline ends. Germline CDR1 is SQVTM and CDR2 is ANQGSEA. The CDR3 is made up of 11 amino acids. As DNA, the CDR3 is TGCAGCGTGCATACAGGGAAGACCCAGTACTTC. This translates into CSVHTGKTQYF.

This clonotype has just a few counts. The chain recombines TRBV3-1 with TRBJ2-1, with TRBD2 matching 9 bases. Germline values: CDR1 LGHDT, CDR2 YNNKEL (reference sequence). The CDR3 is 15 residues long. Trimming took 1 base from V and 6 from J; bases not matched to a gene: 4. In DNA, the CDR3 is TGTGCCAGCAGCCAAGTAGCGGGAGTAGGCAATGAGCAGTTCTTC. Translating it yields CASSQVAGVGNEQFF.

The genes are TRBV28 and TRBJ2-1; D might be TRBD2 (5 bases). The V end lost 3 bases, the J end lost 8 bases, and 11 bases lay between the germline ends. CDR1 and CDR2 (germline): MDHEN, SYDVKM. The CDR3 loop spans 13 amino acids. The CDR3 DNA follows: TGTGCCAGCAGTTTGGGCCGCGGGTATGAGCAGTTCTTC. Its protein is CASSLGRGYEQFF.

This clonotype has a count of ten or more. The genes are TRBV10-3 and TRBJ2-5, with a weak D call TRBD1 (5 bases). The CDR3 is 15 amino acids. V shed 6 bases and J shed 2 bases, with 16 bases lying between them. CDR1 and CDR2 from the germline V gene are ENHRY and SYGVKD. CDR3 sequence: CAISPGYGVQETQYF. CDR3 bases: TGTGCCATCAGCCCAGGGTATGGAGTACAAGAGACCCAGTACTTC.

This clonotype was detected many times. As DNA, the CDR3 is TGCGCCAGCAGCACGGGGCTAGCGGGAGTCAATGAGCAGTTCTTC. It translates to CASSTGLAGVNEQFF. The rearrangement joins TRBV5-1 to TRBJ2-1; TRBD2 matches at 10 bases. The germline V gene has CDR1 SGHRS and CDR2 YFSETQ. CDR3 size: 15 residues. V lost 4 bases and J lost 6; bases outside the gene matches: 7.

This chain links TRBV27 with TRBJ1-5, with 7 bases fitting TRBD1. Germline V gene sequence: CDR1 MNHEY, CDR2 SMNVEV (reference sequence). The CDR3 has 15 residues. J lost 0 bases, V lost 7 bases, and 6 bases had no gene match. Here the CDR3 reads CASTPGGYSNQPQHF. The CDR3 region has the DNA TGTGCCAGCACCCCAGGGGGGTATAGCAATCAGCCCCAGCATTTT.

Of note for this clonotype: This may be a read error: a much more frequent sequence differs by one nucleotide. The chain is built from TRBV5-1 and TRBJ2-5, with D unclear. Trimming removed 3 bases from V and 0 bases from J, with 3 bases in between. In germline, CDR1 is SGHRS, CDR2 YFSETQ. The CDR3 spans 12 residues. The CDR3 loop reads CASSYNQETQYF. The CDR3 coding sequence is TGCGCCAGCAGCTACAACCAAGAGACCCAGTACTTC.

This clonotype was detected many times. The J gene is TRBJ1-2, the V gene TRBV12-3 or TRBV12-4; D perhaps matches TRBD1 (5 bases). V lost 3 bases, J lost 7 bases, and 18 bases lay in between. The CDR3 is made up of 15 amino acids. The CDR3 nucleotides are TGTGCCAGCAGTTTTGCTCCCGCAGGGTCCGGTGGCTACACCTTC. Translation: CASSFAPAGSGGYTF.

A few counts support this clonotype. This chain joins TRBV28 and TRBJ2-1; D is uncertain. Germline CDR1 reads MDHEN; CDR2 reads SYDVKM. This CDR3 contains 12 residues. V gave up 6 bases and J gave up 9 bases, with 12 bases separating them. CDR3 coding DNA: TGTGCCAGCAGATCGCCTGCCTCTGAGCAGTTCTTC. This encodes CASRSPASEQFF.